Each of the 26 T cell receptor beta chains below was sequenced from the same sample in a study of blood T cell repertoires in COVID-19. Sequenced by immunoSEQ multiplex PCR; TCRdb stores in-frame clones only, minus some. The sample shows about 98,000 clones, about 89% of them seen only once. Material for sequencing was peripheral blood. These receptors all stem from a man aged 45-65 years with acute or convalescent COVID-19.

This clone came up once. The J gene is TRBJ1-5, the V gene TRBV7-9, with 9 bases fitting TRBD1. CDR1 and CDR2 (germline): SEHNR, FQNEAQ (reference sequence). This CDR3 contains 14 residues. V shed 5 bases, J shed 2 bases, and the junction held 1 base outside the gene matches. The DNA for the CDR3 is TGTGCCAGCAGCCGGGACAGGGGCAATCAGCCCCAGCATTTT. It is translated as CASSRDRGNQPQHF.

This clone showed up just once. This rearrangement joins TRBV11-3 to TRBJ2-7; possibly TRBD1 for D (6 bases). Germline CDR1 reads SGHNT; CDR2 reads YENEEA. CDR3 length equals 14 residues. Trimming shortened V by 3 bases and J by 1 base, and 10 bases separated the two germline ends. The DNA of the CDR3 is TGTGCCAGCAGCTTCGAAGGACAGTCCTACGAGCAGTACTTC. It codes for CASSFEGQSYEQYF.

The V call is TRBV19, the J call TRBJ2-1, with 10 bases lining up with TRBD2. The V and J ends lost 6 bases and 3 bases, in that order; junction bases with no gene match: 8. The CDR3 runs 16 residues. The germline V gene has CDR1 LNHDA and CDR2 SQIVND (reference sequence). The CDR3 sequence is CASRRSGLALYNEQFF. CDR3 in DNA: TGTGCCAGTAGACGCTCGGGACTAGCGCTCTACAATGAGCAGTTCTTC.

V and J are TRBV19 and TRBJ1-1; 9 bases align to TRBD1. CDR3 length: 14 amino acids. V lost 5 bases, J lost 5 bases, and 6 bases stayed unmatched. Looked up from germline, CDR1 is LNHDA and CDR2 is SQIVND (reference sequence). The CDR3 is CASSVTGGRTEAFF. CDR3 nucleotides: TGTGCCAGTAGTGTAACAGGGGGCAGGACTGAAGCTTTCTTT.

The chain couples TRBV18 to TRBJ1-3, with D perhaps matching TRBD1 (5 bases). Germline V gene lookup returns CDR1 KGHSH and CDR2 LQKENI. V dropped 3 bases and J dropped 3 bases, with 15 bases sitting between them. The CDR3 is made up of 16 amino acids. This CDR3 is CASSPLDRRDGNTIYF. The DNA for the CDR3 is TGTGCCAGCTCACCTCTCGACAGAAGGGATGGAAACACCATATATTTT.

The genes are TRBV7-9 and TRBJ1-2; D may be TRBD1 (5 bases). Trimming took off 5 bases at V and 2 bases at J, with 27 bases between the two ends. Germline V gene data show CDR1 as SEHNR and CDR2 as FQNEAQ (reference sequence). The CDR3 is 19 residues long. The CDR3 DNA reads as TGTGCCAGCAGCCATGTTCGCTCTTCAGGGCTTTCCTTGAACTATGGCTACACCTTC. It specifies CASSHVRSSGLSLNYGYTF.

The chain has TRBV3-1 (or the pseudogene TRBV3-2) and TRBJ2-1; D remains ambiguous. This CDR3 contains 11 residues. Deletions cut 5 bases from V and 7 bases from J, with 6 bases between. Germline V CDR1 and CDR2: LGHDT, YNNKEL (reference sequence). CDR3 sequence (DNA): TGTGCCAGCAGCATTAAAAATGAGCAGTTCTTC. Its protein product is CASSIKNEQFF.

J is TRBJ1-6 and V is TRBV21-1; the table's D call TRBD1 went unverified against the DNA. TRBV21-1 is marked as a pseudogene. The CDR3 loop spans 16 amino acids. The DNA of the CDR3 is TGTGCCAGCAGCCTCCCCAGGACAGGAGCGAATTCACCCCTCCACTTT. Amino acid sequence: CASSLPRTGANSPLHF.

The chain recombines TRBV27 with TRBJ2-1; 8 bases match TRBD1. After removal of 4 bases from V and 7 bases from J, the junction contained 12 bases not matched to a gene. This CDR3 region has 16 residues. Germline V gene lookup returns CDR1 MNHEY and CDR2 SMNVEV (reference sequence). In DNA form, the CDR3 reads TGTGCCAGCAGTTCCCTCACAGGACAGGGAGTTAATGAGCAGTTCTTC. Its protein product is CASSSLTGQGVNEQFF.

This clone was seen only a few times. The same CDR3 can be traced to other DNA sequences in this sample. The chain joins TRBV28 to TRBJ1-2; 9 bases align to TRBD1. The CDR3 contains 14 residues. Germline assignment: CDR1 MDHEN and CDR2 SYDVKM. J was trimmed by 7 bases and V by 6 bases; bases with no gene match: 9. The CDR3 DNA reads TGTGCCAGCAGCGTAGACAGGGGGAGGGGTGGCTACACCTTC. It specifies CASSVDRGRGGYTF.

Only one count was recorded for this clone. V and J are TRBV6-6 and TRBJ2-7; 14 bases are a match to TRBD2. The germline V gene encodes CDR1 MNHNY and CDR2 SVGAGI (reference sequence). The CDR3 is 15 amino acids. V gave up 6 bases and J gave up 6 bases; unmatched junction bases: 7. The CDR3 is CASRETSGRAGEQYF. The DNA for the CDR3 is TGTGCCAGCAGGGAGACTAGCGGGAGGGCCGGCGAGCAGTACTTC.

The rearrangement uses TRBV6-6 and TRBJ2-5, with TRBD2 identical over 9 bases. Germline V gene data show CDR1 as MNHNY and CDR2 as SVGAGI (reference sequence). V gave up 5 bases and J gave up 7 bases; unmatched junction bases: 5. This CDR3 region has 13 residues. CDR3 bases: TGTGCCAGCAGTCAACTAGCGGGCGGGACCCAGTACTTC. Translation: CASSQLAGGTQYF.

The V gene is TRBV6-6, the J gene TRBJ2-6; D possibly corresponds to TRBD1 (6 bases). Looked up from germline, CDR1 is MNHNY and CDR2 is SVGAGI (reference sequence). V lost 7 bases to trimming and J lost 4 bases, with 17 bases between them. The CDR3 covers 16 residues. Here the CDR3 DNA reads TGTGCCAGCAATGACAGGATTCGAGAGGGGGCCAACGTCCTGACTTTC. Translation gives CASNDRIREGANVLTF.

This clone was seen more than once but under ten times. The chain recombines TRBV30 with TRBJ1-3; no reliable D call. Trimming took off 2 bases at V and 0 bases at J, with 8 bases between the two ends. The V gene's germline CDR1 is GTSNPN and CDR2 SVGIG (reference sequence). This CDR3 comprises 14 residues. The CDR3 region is CAWSKQSSGNTIYF. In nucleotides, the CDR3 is TGTGCCTGGAGTAAACAGAGCTCTGGAAACACCATATATTTT.

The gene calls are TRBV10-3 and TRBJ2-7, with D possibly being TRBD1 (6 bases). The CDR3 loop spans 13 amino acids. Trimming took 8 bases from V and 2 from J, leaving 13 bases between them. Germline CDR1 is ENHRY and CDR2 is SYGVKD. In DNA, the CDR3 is TGTGCCATCGGAAAAGAGGGGGCCTACGAGCAGTACTTC. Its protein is CAIGKEGAYEQYF.

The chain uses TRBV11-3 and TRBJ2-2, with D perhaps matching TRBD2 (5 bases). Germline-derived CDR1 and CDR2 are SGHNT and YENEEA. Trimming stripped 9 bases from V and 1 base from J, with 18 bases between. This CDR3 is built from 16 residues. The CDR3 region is CASTTFPGWNTGELFF. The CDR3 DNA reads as TGTGCCAGTACCACTTTTCCGGGATGGAACACCGGGGAGCTGTTTTTT.

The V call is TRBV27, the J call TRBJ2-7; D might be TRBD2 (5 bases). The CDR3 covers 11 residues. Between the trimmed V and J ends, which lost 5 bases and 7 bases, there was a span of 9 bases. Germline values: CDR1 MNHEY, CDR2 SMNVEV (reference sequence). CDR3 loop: CASSQTGEQYF. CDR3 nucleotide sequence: TGTGCCAGCAGTCAGACGGGGGAGCAGTACTTC.

CDR3 in amino acids: CASSSRTEAFF. The CDR3 nucleotides read TGTGCCAGCAGCTCGCGGACTGAAGCTTTCTTT. The chain combines TRBV13 with TRBJ1-1; D call uncertain. Trimming removed 4 bases from V and 5 bases from J, with 5 bases in between. CDR3 length: 11 residues. Germline values: CDR1 PRHDT, CDR2 FYEKMQ (reference sequence).

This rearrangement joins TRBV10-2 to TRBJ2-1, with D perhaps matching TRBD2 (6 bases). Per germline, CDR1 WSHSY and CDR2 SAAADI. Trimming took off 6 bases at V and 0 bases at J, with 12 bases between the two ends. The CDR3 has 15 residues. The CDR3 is CASSVGLSSYNEQFF. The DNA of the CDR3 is TGCGCCAGCAGCGTAGGACTAAGCTCCTACAATGAGCAGTTCTTC.

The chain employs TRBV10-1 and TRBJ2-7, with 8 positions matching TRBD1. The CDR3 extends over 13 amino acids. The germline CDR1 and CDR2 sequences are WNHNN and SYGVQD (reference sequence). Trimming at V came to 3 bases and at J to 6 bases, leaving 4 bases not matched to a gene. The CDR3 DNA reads TGCGCCAGCAGTGACCAGGGGGCCAGCGAGCAGTACTTC. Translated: CASSDQGASEQYF.

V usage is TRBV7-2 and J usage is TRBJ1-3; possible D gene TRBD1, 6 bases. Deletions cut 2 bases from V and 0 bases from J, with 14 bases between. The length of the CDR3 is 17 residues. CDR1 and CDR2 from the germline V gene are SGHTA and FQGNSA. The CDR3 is CASSLLTGVISGNTIYF. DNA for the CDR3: TGTGCCAGCAGCTTATTGACAGGAGTAATCTCTGGAAACACCATATATTTT.

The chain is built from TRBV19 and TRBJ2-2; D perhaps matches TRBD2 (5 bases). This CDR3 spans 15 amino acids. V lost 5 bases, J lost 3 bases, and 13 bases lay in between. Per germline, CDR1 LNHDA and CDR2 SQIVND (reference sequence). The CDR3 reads CASSGTGLYTGELFF. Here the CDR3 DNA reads TGTGCCAGTAGTGGTACGGGGTTGTACACCGGGGAGCTGTTTTTT.

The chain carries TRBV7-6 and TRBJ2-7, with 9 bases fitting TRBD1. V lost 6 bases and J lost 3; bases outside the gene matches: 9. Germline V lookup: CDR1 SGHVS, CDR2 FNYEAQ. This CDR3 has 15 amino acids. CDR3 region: CASSPGQGHIYEQYF. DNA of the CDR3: TGTGCCAGCAGTCCCGGACAGGGGCATATCTACGAGCAGTACTTC.

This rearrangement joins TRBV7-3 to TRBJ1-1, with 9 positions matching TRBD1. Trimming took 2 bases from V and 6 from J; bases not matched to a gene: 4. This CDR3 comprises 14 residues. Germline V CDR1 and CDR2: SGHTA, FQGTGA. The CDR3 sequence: CASSLDRGSSEAFF. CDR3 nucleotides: TGTGCCAGCAGCTTAGACAGGGGGAGTTCTGAAGCTTTCTTT. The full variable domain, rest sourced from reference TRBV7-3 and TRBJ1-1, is GAGVSQTPSNKVTEKGKYVELRCDPISGHTALYWYRQSLGQGPEFLIYFQGTGAADDSGLPNDRFFAVRPEGSVSTLKIQRTERGDSAVYLCASSLDRGSSEAFFGQGTRLTVV.

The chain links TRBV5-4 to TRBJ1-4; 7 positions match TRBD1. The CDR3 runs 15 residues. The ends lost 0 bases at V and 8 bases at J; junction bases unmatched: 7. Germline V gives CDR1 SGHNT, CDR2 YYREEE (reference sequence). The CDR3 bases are TGTGCCAGCAGCTTGGTTATCGGACAGGTAGAAAAACTGTTTTTT. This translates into CASSLVIGQVEKLFF. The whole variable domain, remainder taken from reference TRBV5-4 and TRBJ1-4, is ETGVTQSPTHLIKTRGQQVTLRCSSQSGHNTVSWYQQALGQGPQFIFQYYREEENGRGNFPPRFSGLQFPNYSSELNVNALELDDSALYLCASSLVIGQVEKLFFGSGTQLSVL.

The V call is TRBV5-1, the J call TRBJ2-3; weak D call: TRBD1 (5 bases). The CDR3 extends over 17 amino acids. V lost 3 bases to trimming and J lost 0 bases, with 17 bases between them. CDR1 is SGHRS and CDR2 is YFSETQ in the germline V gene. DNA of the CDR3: TGCGCCAGCAGCTCTCCGACAGCCCCTACTAGCACAGATACGCAGTATTTT. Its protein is CASSSPTAPTSTDTQYF.